The 31 T cell receptor beta chains presented below share a single source sample, sequenced in a study of blood T cell repertoires in COVID-19. Here immunoSEQ multiplex PCR was the method, and the copy in TCRdb shows in-frame clones only, minus some. The sample includes 210,000 or so clones, around 85% of them seen just once. Sequencing was performed on peripheral blood. These receptors were collected from a human donor in a cohort sampled during active COVID-19.

The rearrangement joins TRBV5-1 to TRBJ1-1; 7 bases align to TRBD1. CDR1 is SGHRS and CDR2 is YFSETQ in the germline V gene. The V segment lost 4 bases and the J segment 6 bases; nucleotides outside the gene matches: 15. The CDR3 runs 16 residues. CDR3 in amino acids: CASSPNKQGRSAEAFF. For the CDR3, the DNA is TGCGCCAGCAGCCCCAACAAACAGGGGCGAAGCGCTGAAGCTTTCTTT. The whole variable domain, filled in from reference TRBV5-1 and TRBJ1-1, reads KAGVTQTPRYLIKTRGQQVTLSCSPISGHRSVSWYQQTPGQGLQFLFEYFSETQRNKGNFPGRFSGRQFSNSRSEMNVSTLELGDSALYLCASSPNKQGRSAEAFFGQGTRLTVV.

The chain carries TRBV27 and TRBJ2-2, with a weak D call TRBD1 (6 bases). Germline-derived CDR1 and CDR2 are MNHEY and SMNVEV (reference sequence). This CDR3 is built from 15 residues. Between the trimmed V and J ends, which lost 5 bases and 7 bases, there was a span of 17 bases. The CDR3 protein is CASSIRDINVGELFF. DNA for the CDR3: TGTGCCAGCAGTATACGGGACATTAATGTCGGGGAGCTGTTTTTT.

The gene calls are TRBV4-1 and TRBJ1-1, with D possibly TRBD1 on 5 matching bases. CDR1 and CDR2 from the germline V gene are MGHRA and YSYEKL. This CDR3 has 14 amino acids. Trimming left V 2 bases short and J 11 bases short, with 18 bases between. CDR3 in amino acids: CASSQFPGTLVAFF. CDR3 DNA: TGCGCCAGCAGCCAATTTCCCGGGACTCTGGTCGCTTTCTTT.

This chain joins TRBV6-1 and TRBJ1-6, with no clear D. The V gene's germline CDR1 is MNHNS and CDR2 SASEGT. This CDR3 region has 15 residues. V was shortened by 2 bases and J by 5 bases, with 10 bases between the two germline ends. The CDR3 DNA reads TGTGCCAGCAGTGAATCGTCAGTTAATAATTCACCCCTCCACTTT. Encoded protein: CASSESSVNNSPLHF.

The rearrangement uses TRBV10-1 and TRBJ2-7; 10 positions agree with TRBD1. The CDR3 spans 15 residues. With 10 bases clipped from V and 2 bases from J, the junction kept 11 bases outside the gene matches. Germline CDR1 is WNHNN and CDR2 is SYGVQD (reference sequence). Here the CDR3 DNA reads TGCGCCATCGCTGGACAGGGGGGGCCCCCCTACGAGCAGTACTTC. Its protein product is CAIAGQGGPPYEQYF.

The chain is built from TRBV18 and TRBJ2-4, with a possible D match to TRBD1 (6 bases). This CDR3 has 18 residues. Looked up from germline, CDR1 is KGHSH and CDR2 is LQKENI. Trimming took 1 base from V and 2 from J, leaving 18 bases between them. The CDR3 loop reads CASSPLPTEGGPKNIQYF. The CDR3 coding sequence is TGTGCCAGCTCACCACTCCCCACGGAAGGGGGTCCCAAAAACATTCAGTACTTC. Full variable domain (missing parts from reference TRBV18 and TRBJ2-4): NAGVMQNPRHLVRRRGQEARLRCSPMKGHSHVYWYRQLPEEGLKFMVYLQKENIIDESGMPKERFSAEFPKEGPSILRIQQVVRGDSAAYFCASSPLPTEGGPKNIQYFGAGTRLSVL.

CDR3 in amino acids: CASSVGQGSSGYTF. DNA of the CDR3: TGTGCCAGCAGCGTGGGACAGGGCTCTTCTGGCTACACCTTC. V is TRBV9 and J is TRBJ1-2; TRBD1 matches 9 bases. The germline CDR1 and CDR2 sequences are SGDLS and YYNGEE. Trimming took 2 bases from V and 7 from J; bases not matched to a gene: 6. The CDR3 is made up of 14 amino acids.

V gene TRBV28 combines with J gene TRBJ2-7; 12 nucleotides align to TRBD2. CDR3 length: 15 residues. The germline V gene has CDR1 MDHEN and CDR2 SYDVKM. V lost 9 bases and J lost 1; bases outside the gene matches: 7. The CDR3 loop is CASRLAGGRSYEQYF. CDR3 coding DNA: TGTGCCAGTCGTCTAGCGGGAGGGCGATCCTACGAGCAGTACTTC. The full variable domain, in which reference TRBV28 and TRBJ2-7 provide the parts outside the CDR3, is DVKVTQSSRYLVKRTGEKVFLECVQDMDHENMFWYRQDPGLGLRLIYFSYDVKMKEKGDIPEGYSVSREKKERFSLILESASTNQTSMYLCASRLAGGRSYEQYFGPGTRLTVT.

This sequence joins TRBV14 and TRBJ1-3; 9 positions match TRBD1. CDR1 and CDR2 from the germline V gene are SGHDN and FVKESK. This CDR3 is 13 amino acids long. With 8 bases clipped from V and 4 bases from J, the junction kept 3 bases outside the gene matches. The CDR3 protein is CASGQGSGNTIYF. The DNA of the CDR3 is TGTGCCAGCGGACAGGGGTCGGGAAACACCATATATTTT.

The chain carries TRBV11-3 and TRBJ2-1, with D perhaps TRBD2 (6 bases). The length of the CDR3 is 12 residues. CDR1 and CDR2 (germline): SGHNT, YENEEA. Trimming removed 1 base from V and 12 bases from J, with 10 bases in between. DNA of the CDR3: TGTGCCAGCAGCTTAGTAGCGGAACGGCAGTTCTTC. It encodes CASSLVAERQFF.

This chain connects TRBV9 to TRBJ1-2; D is perhaps TRBD1 (5 bases). Germline V gene lookup returns CDR1 SGDLS and CDR2 YYNGEE. Trimming removed 0 bases at V and 8 bases at J, with 14 bases between. The CDR3 consists of 14 residues. The CDR3 sequence: CASSVGGAGPGYTF. The CDR3 DNA reads TGTGCCAGCAGCGTAGGGGGCGCAGGGCCGGGCTACACCTTC.

The chain employs TRBV7-2 and TRBJ1-1; D is unresolved. Germline-derived CDR1 and CDR2 are SGHTA and FQGNSA. CDR3 length: 16 residues. The V end was cut by 1 base, the J end by 4 bases, with 16 bases between. CDR3 residues: CASSLGFFGKGTEAFF. DNA for the CDR3: TGTGCCAGCAGCTTAGGCTTCTTCGGGAAGGGCACTGAAGCTTTCTTT.

This chain joins TRBV19 and TRBJ1-1; D gene ambiguous. The V and J ends lost 8 bases and 1 base respectively, with 5 bases between them. Germline CDR1 LNHDA, CDR2 SQIVND (reference sequence). CDR3 length: 11 residues. CDR3 sequence: CASAGNTEAFF. The CDR3 DNA sequence: TGTGCCAGTGCGGGGAACACTGAAGCTTTCTTT.

CDR3 sequence: CASSLGTGPNSPLHF. CDR3 coding DNA: TGTGCCAGCAGCTTGGGGACAGGGCCGAATTCACCCCTCCACTTT. The chain recombines TRBV5-8 with TRBJ1-6, with 8 bases lining up with TRBD1. The CDR3 contains 15 residues. Germline loops: CDR1 SGHTS, CDR2 YDEGEE. V lost 0 bases and J lost 7; bases outside the gene matches: 3.

The rearrangement joins TRBV7-2 to TRBJ2-7; 10 bases align to TRBD1. The CDR3 runs 15 residues. The V gene end was trimmed by 0 bases and the J gene end by 3 bases; junction bases not matched to a gene: 2. CDR1 and CDR2 (germline): SGHTA, FQGNSA. In DNA form, the CDR3 reads TGTGCCAGCAGCTTAGCGACAGGGGGCCTCTACGAGCAGTACTTC. Residues: CASSLATGGLYEQYF.

V is TRBV7-5 and J is TRBJ1-5; no check of the table's D call, TRBD1, against the DNA was made. TRBV7-5 is assigned pseudogene status. The CDR3 totals 15 residues. The CDR3 spells CARSLGDRADQPQHF. For the CDR3, the DNA is TGTGCCAGAAGCTTAGGGGACAGGGCTGATCAGCCCCAGCATTTT.

The genes are TRBV19 and TRBJ2-3, with a tentative D call TRBD2 (5 bases). With 3 bases removed from V and 0 bases from J, the gap between germline ends came to 7 bases. The germline gives CDR1 LNHDA, CDR2 SQIVND (reference sequence). The CDR3 runs 14 residues. CDR3 residues: CASSMRVSTDTQYF. CDR3 DNA sequence: TGTGCCAGTAGTATGCGGGTGAGCACAGATACGCAGTATTTT.

V is TRBV28 and J is TRBJ1-2, with 9 nucleotides matching TRBD1. The CDR3 runs 13 residues. Germline values: CDR1 MDHEN, CDR2 SYDVKM. The J segment lost 6 bases and the V segment lost 6 bases, leaving 5 bases of the junction unmatched. CDR3 nucleotides: TGTGCCAGCAGACCCACAGGGGGCAATGGCTACACCTTC. This encodes CASRPTGGNGYTF.

This chain uses TRBV28 with TRBJ1-5; 10 bases match TRBD1. The germline CDR1 and CDR2 sequences are MDHEN and SYDVKM. V lost 3 bases, J lost 7 bases, and 6 bases stayed unmatched. This CDR3 is 15 amino acids long. The CDR3 here is CASSFRDRGYQPQHF. CDR3 nucleotide sequence: TGTGCCAGCAGTTTCCGGGACAGGGGATACCAGCCCCAGCATTTT.

The V gene is TRBV19, the J gene TRBJ2-7; D is ambiguous. The CDR3 is made up of 14 amino acids. Trimming removed 5 bases at V and 4 bases at J, with 15 bases between. Germline CDR1 LNHDA, CDR2 SQIVND (reference sequence). The CDR3 loop is CASSPDTLRYEQYF. The DNA of the CDR3 is TGTGCCAGTAGTCCTGACACTCTACGTTACGAGCAGTACTTC.

The CDR3: CASSSLAGGNDEQFF. The CDR3 region has the DNA TGTGCCAGCAGTTCCCTAGCGGGAGGAAACGATGAGCAGTTCTTC. This chain links TRBV6-6 with TRBJ2-1, with 11 bases aligning to TRBD2. Germline values: CDR1 MNHNY, CDR2 SVGAGI (reference sequence). The CDR3 consists of 15 residues. Trimming took 4 bases from V and 8 from J; bases not matched to a gene: 7.

This CDR3 reads CASSLGRQGGNTGELFF. In nucleotides, the CDR3 is TGTGCCAGCAGCTTAGGACGACAGGGGGGAAACACCGGGGAGCTGTTTTTT. The rearrangement uses TRBV13 and TRBJ2-2; 9 positions match TRBD1. V was pared by 0 bases and J by 2 bases, with 4 bases of the junction left unmatched. The V gene's germline CDR1 is PRHDT and CDR2 FYEKMQ (reference sequence). The CDR3 totals 17 residues.

The V gene is TRBV21-1, the J gene TRBJ1-2; the listed D gene, TRBD1, was not tested against the DNA. TRBV21-1 corresponds to a pseudogene. This CDR3 has 14 residues. CDR3 amino acids: CASSLNGTENGYTF. The CDR3 nucleotides read TGTGCCAGCAGTCTAAACGGGACAGAGAATGGCTACACCTTC.

V usage is TRBV7-3 and J usage is TRBJ2-1, with D perhaps matching TRBD1 (6 bases). This CDR3 contains 16 residues. Trimming took 4 bases from V and 4 from J, leaving 17 bases between them. CDR1 and CDR2 (germline): SGHTA, FQGTGA. Written as DNA, the CDR3 is TGTGCCAGCAGCTCCCTGGCAGGGGCGAGGTACAATGAGCAGTTCTTC. Translation: CASSSLAGARYNEQFF.

V and J are TRBV18 and TRBJ2-3, with 9 bases aligning to TRBD2. V gave up 1 base and J gave up 7 bases; unmatched junction bases: 9. The CDR3 has 16 amino acids. Germline V lookup: CDR1 KGHSH, CDR2 LQKENI. This chain's CDR3 is CASSPLSSGSENTQYF. CDR3 DNA sequence: TGTGCCAGCTCACCACTCAGTAGCGGGAGTGAGAATACGCAGTATTTT.

CDR3 residues: CASSQGATGYQPQHF. CDR3 bases: TGCGCCAGCAGCCAAGGTGCGACAGGGTATCAGCCCCAGCATTTT. The chain recombines TRBV4-3 with TRBJ1-5; TRBD1 aligns across 7 bases. Germline lookup yields CDR1 LGHNA and CDR2 YSLEER. This CDR3 contains 15 residues. J gave up 5 bases and V 1 base, and 5 bases lay outside the gene matches.

The chain carries TRBV19 and TRBJ1-4; D gene ambiguous. V was cut by 4 bases and J by 3 bases, with 9 bases left in between. This CDR3 is built from 14 residues. CDR1 and CDR2 (germline): LNHDA, SQIVND (reference sequence). CDR3 amino acids: CASSSARANEKLFF. CDR3 sequence (DNA): TGTGCCAGTAGTAGCGCCCGGGCTAATGAAAAACTGTTTTTT.

The chain links TRBV4-2 to TRBJ1-5; 9 bases fit TRBD1. Germline CDR1 is LGHNA and CDR2 is YNFKEQ. The trim removed 0 bases at V and 4 bases at J, leaving 4 bases unmatched. The CDR3 has 16 residues. The CDR3 region is CASSQEGTGTNQPQHF. For the CDR3, the DNA is TGTGCCAGCAGCCAAGAGGGGACAGGGACTAATCAGCCCCAGCATTTT.

The genes are TRBV7-6 and TRBJ2-7; a possible D gene is TRBD1 (5 bases). The CDR3 is made up of 15 amino acids. The V gene lost 4 bases and the J gene lost 6 bases, with 19 bases spanning the gap. Germline CDR1 reads SGHVS; CDR2 reads FNYEAQ. The CDR3 here is CASSSGVRDKSEQYF. Written as DNA, the CDR3 is TGTGCCAGCAGCTCAGGAGTCAGGGATAAATCCGAGCAGTACTTC. The full variable domain, its missing parts supplied by reference TRBV7-6 and TRBJ2-7, is GAGVSQSPRYKVTKRGQDVALRCDPISGHVSLYWYRQALGQGPEFLTYFNYEAQQDKSGLPNDRFSAERPEGSISTLTIQRTEQRDSAMYRCASSSGVRDKSEQYFGPGTRLTVT.

V gene TRBV6-6 combines with J gene TRBJ1-5; TRBD1 is a possible D gene (5 bases). Germline loops: CDR1 MNHNY, CDR2 SVGAGI (reference sequence). CDR3 length: 15 residues. The germline V and J ends were trimmed by 2 bases and 0 bases, with 8 bases remaining between them. CDR3 DNA sequence: TGTGCCAGCAGTTACGGGACTAATAGCAATCAGCCCCAGCATTTT. Encoded protein: CASSYGTNSNQPQHF.

This rearrangement joins TRBV3-1 (or the pseudogene TRBV3-2) to TRBJ1-1; D gene ambiguous. CDR3 size: 14 residues. V was shortened by 4 bases and J by 0 bases, with 9 bases between the two germline ends. The germline V gene has CDR1 LGHDT and CDR2 YNNKEL (reference sequence). The CDR3 DNA follows: TGTGCCAGCAGCCTGAGGCAGATGAACACTGAAGCTTTCTTT. This codes for CASSLRQMNTEAFF.